The next 8 T cell receptor beta chains were all read from a single sample in a study of T cells in women clearing cervical HPV infection. Data came from immunoSEQ multiplex PCR; TCRdb stores just in-frame clones and leaves some out. Its table lists 20,000 to 25,000 clones. Sequencing was carried out using blood buffy coat. These receptors were obtained from a woman between 18 and 70 years old with a cervical HPV16 infection that either progressed to CIN3+ or cleared (not recorded which).

With regard to this clone: Relative to the germline gene, one junction end is altered; a read error may explain this. With the read ending 3 residues before the CDR3 end, the germline J gene is used to fill in that end. Other DNA sequences in the sample encode the same CDR3. The chain carries TRBV12-3 or TRBV12-4 and TRBJ1-3; D is possibly TRBD1 (5 bases). The CDR3 runs 14 residues. The sequenced CDR3 bases are TGTGCCAGCAGTTTGTCGGGGGTCGAGAACACA. It specifies CASSLSGVENT. The entire CDR3 is CASSLSGVENTIYF.

In regard to this clone: The sequence runs out 3 residues before the end of the CDR3; the remainder is reconstructed from the germline J gene. This rearrangement joins TRBV29-1 to TRBJ1-1; the match to TRBD1 covers 9 bases. This CDR3 comprises 13 residues. V was pared by 7 bases and J by 4 bases, with 7 bases of the junction left unmatched. Germline loops: CDR1 SQVTM, CDR2 ANQGSEA. The CDR3: CSGEVQGATEAFF. The CDR3 bases that were read are TGCAGCGGGGAGGTACAGGGGGCCACTGAA.

A note on this clone: With the read ending 3 residues before the CDR3 end, the germline J gene is used to fill in that end. The V and J genes are TRBV10-3 and TRBJ2-2, with 7 bases aligning to TRBD2. Looked up from germline, CDR1 is ENHRY and CDR2 is SYGVKD. V lost 6 bases and J lost 2; bases outside the gene matches: 3. CDR3 length: 14 residues. The part of the CDR3 DNA that was read is TGTGCCATCAGAACTAGCGAAAACACCGGGGAG. Protein: CAIRTSENTGE. From start to end, the CDR3 is CAIRTSENTGELFF.

For this clone: With the read ending 3 residues before the CDR3 end, the germline J gene is used to fill in that end. J is TRBJ1-5 and V is TRBV28; 9 positions agree with TRBD1. After removal of 5 bases from V and 3 bases from J, the junction contained 5 bases not matched to a gene. The CDR3 covers 15 residues. The germline V gene has CDR1 MDHEN and CDR2 SYDVKM. CDR3 loop: CASSPGTGNNQPQHF. CDR3 bases read: TGTGCCAGCAGTCCCGGGACAGGGAACAATCAGCCC.

With regard to this clone: The read is 3 residues too short to cover the CDR3 end, so that end is filled in from the germline J gene. The J gene is TRBJ2-5, the V gene TRBV5-4; 8 positions match TRBD1. The junction had 8 bases not matched to a gene; V was cut back by 2 bases and J by 5 bases. CDR1 is SGHNT, CDR2 YYREEE, per germline (reference sequence). This CDR3 has 15 amino acids. CDR3: CASSLIQGAGETQYF. Incomplete CDR3 DNA: TGTGCCAGCAGCTTAATCCAGGGGGCAGGGGAGACC.

The DNA read from the CDR3 is TGTGCCAGCAGTTTAGGGACAGGGGGGAACTATGGC. It codes for CASSLGTGGNYG. The complete CDR3 protein is CASSLGTGGNYGYTF. This sequence joins TRBV27 and TRBJ1-2; 11 bases map to TRBD1. The read terminates 3 residues ahead of where the CDR3 ends, so the germline J gene completes it. Germline assignment: CDR1 MNHEY and CDR2 SMNVEV (reference sequence). V lost 2 bases, J lost 2 bases, and 1 base stayed unmatched. The CDR3 is made up of 15 amino acids.

For this clone: Read sequence stops 3 residues before the CDR3 end, and the germline J gene provides the missing end. V gene TRBV18 combines with J gene TRBJ1-5; TRBD1 aligns across 9 bases. V shed 6 bases, J shed 2 bases, and the junction held 5 bases outside the gene matches. The germline V gene encodes CDR1 KGHSH and CDR2 LQKENI. The CDR3 loop spans 15 amino acids. The covered CDR3 bases are TGTGCCAGCTCTATGGACAGGGGCGGCAATCAGCCC. The encoded protein is CASSMDRGGNQP. The entire CDR3 reads CASSMDRGGNQPQHF.

Comment on this clone: The read stops 3 residues short of the end of the CDR3; the missing end is completed from the germline J gene. V usage is TRBV11-2 and J usage is TRBJ1-5; D ambiguous. The germline V gene encodes CDR1 SGHAT and CDR2 FQNNGV. CDR3 length: 14 residues. Between the trimmed V and J ends, which lost 4 bases and 2 bases, there was a span of 9 bases. The CDR3 DNA, read in part, is TGTGCCAGCAGCTCGGGTTTCGGCAATCAGCCC. Translating gives CASSSGFGNQP. The whole CDR3 reads CASSSGFGNQPQHF.